What follows are 14 T cell receptor beta chains derived from one specimen sequenced in a study of T cells after yellow fever vaccination. TCRdb reanalysed the 5' RACE reads using MiXCR and keeps one entry per CDR3 protein. The sample includes about 320,000 distinct CDR3 sequences, approximately 4% of them seen just once. The sample here was PBMCs, taken 15 days after the yellow fever booster vaccination. Receptors were obtained from a man aged 18 to 35 who received the YFV17D yellow fever vaccine.

The rearrangement joins TRBV7-9 to TRBJ2-3, with D tentatively TRBD1 or TRBD2 (5 bases each). Looked up from germline, CDR1 is SEHNR and CDR2 is FQNEAQ (reference sequence). V was cut by 4 bases and J by 8 bases, with 10 bases left in between. The CDR3 has 12 residues. DNA of the CDR3: TGTGCCAGCAGCTCCATGAGGGGTACGCAGTATTTT. Translated, it gives CASSSMRGTQYF. The full variable domain, completed using reference TRBV7-9 and TRBJ2-3, is DTGVSQNPRHKITKRGQNVTFRCDPISEHNRLYWYRQTLGQGPEFLTYFQNEAQLEKSRLLSDRFSAERPKGSFSTLEIQRTEQGDSAMYLCASSSMRGTQYFGPGTRLTVL.

This clonotype was picked up many times. The chain couples TRBV7-9 to TRBJ2-3; possible D gene TRBD2, 6 bases. The CDR3 consists of 17 residues. V was shortened by 3 bases and J by 2 bases, with 18 bases between the two germline ends. The germline gives CDR1 SEHNR, CDR2 FQNEAQ (reference sequence). CDR3 DNA: TGTGCCAGCAGCTTCTGGGGAGGCAGACCTAACACAGATACGCAGTATTTT. As protein: CASSFWGGRPNTDTQYF. Based on the CDR3 plus reference TRBV7-9 and TRBJ2-3, the full variable domain is DTGVSQNPRHKITKRGQNVTFRCDPISEHNRLYWYRQTLGQGPEFLTYFQNEAQLEKSRLLSDRFSAERPKGSFSTLEIQRTEQGDSAMYLCASSFWGGRPNTDTQYFGPGTRLTVL.

This clonotype was found many times. The genes are TRBV7-2 and TRBJ1-1; D is ambiguous. The V end was cut by 5 bases, the J end by 5 bases, with 15 bases between. The germline gives CDR1 SGHTA, CDR2 FQGNSA. The CDR3 consists of 14 residues. CDR3 region: CASSAKRGETEAFF. DNA of the CDR3: TGTGCCAGCAGCGCTAAGCGGGGAGAGACTGAAGCTTTCTTT. Complete variable domain (other parts from reference TRBV7-2 and TRBJ1-1): GAGVSQSPSNKVTEKGKDVELRCDPISGHTALYWYRQSLGQGLEFLIYFQGNSAPDKSGLPSDRFSAERTGGSVSTLTIQRTQQEDSAVYLCASSAKRGETEAFFGQGTRLTVV.

The rearrangement links TRBV15 to TRBJ1-5; no clear D. The CDR3 consists of 14 residues. Trimming cost V 0 bases and J 4 bases, with 7 bases left between them. The germline V gene has CDR1 LNHNV and CDR2 YYDKDF (reference sequence). For the CDR3, the DNA is TGTGCCACCAGCAGAGATCCGGGAAATCAGCCCCAGCATTTT. Translating it yields CATSRDPGNQPQHF.

The table lists this clonotype with many counts. CDR3 coding DNA: TGTGCCAGCAGTTACGGGGTATCCTCTTTGGAAGCTTTCTTT. Translating gives CASSYGVSSLEAFF. The gene calls are TRBV6-6 and TRBJ1-1; D is ambiguous. In germline, CDR1 is MNHNY, CDR2 SVGAGI (reference sequence). V lost 2 bases and J 8 bases, leaving 15 bases between the germline ends. The CDR3 has 14 amino acids.

This clonotype was observed a handful of times. The gene calls are TRBV7-6 and TRBJ2-3; perhaps TRBD2 as D (6 bases). V gave up 3 bases and J gave up 0 bases, with 16 bases separating them. This CDR3 is built from 17 residues. Germline V gene data show CDR1 as SGHVS and CDR2 as FNYEAQ. CDR3: CASSLLGGDTSTDTQYF. CDR3 DNA sequence: TGTGCCAGCAGCTTGCTCGGCGGGGATACTAGCACAGATACGCAGTATTTT.

This clonotype was counted ten times or more. The chain has TRBV5-1 and TRBJ2-4, with D possibly being TRBD1 (5 bases). The germline V gene encodes CDR1 SGHRS and CDR2 YFSETQ. V was cut by 0 bases and J by 7 bases, with 14 bases left in between. This CDR3 comprises 15 residues. CDR3 nucleotides: TGCGCCAGCAGCTTGGAAGGCAGGGTGCAGAACATTCAGTACTTC. Amino acid sequence: CASSLEGRVQNIQYF.

The CDR3 protein is CASSYGGGKETQYF. The CDR3 DNA reads TGTGCCAGCAGCTATGGCGGGGGCAAAGAGACCCAGTACTTC. The rearrangement uses TRBV5-4 and TRBJ2-5; perhaps TRBD2 as D (7 bases). Trimming pared 3 bases from V and 3 bases from J, leaving 12 bases between. Germline assignment: CDR1 SGHNT and CDR2 YYREEE (reference sequence). The length of the CDR3 is 14 residues.

In this sample, this clonotype turned up many times. This chain connects TRBV20-1 to TRBJ2-7, with D unresolved. Germline V gene data show CDR1 as DFQATT and CDR2 as SNEGSKA (reference sequence). The CDR3 runs to 11 residues. V was shortened by 3 bases and J by 2 bases, with 5 bases between the two germline ends. CDR3 sequence reads: CSASGAYEQYV. CDR3 sequence (DNA): TGCAGTGCTAGTGGGGCCTACGAGCAGTACGTC.

In its sample, this clonotype was seen a few times. Since a much larger clone is just one base distant, this may be a read error. This chain connects TRBV9 to TRBJ2-1; 7 bases are a match to TRBD2. After removal of 0 bases from V and 0 bases from J, the junction contained 0 bases not matched to a gene. CDR1 is SGDLS, CDR2 YYNGEE, per germline. The CDR3 covers 15 residues. CDR3 sequence (DNA): TGTGCCAGCAGCGTAGGGACTAGCTCCTACAATGAGCAGTTCTTC. This gives the protein CASSVGTSSYNEQFF.

This clonotype was observed many times. This sequence joins TRBV15 and TRBJ1-1; TRBD1 matches at 8 bases. CDR3 size: 15 residues. V shed 2 bases and J 1 base; nucleotides not matched to a gene: 3. CDR1 is LNHNV and CDR2 is YYDKDF in the germline V gene (reference sequence). The CDR3 sequence: CATSRKGTGNTEAFF. DNA of the CDR3: TGTGCCACCAGCAGAAAAGGGACAGGGAACACTGAAGCTTTCTTT.

This clonotype showed up many times. This chain connects TRBV5-5 to TRBJ2-7, with D unclear. The CDR3 runs 16 residues. With 3 bases removed from V and 0 bases from J, the gap between germline ends came to 16 bases. Per the germline V gene, CDR1 is SGHKS and CDR2 is YYEKEE (reference sequence). CDR3 region: CASSWATEISSYEQYF. CDR3 nucleotides: TGTGCCAGCAGCTGGGCTACCGAGATAAGCTCCTACGAGCAGTACTTC.

This clonotype was seen repeatedly, ten times or more. This chain uses TRBV12-3 or TRBV12-4 with TRBJ2-1; D unresolved. CDR3 length: 11 residues. Between the trimmed V and J ends, which lost 8 bases and 10 bases, there was a span of 12 bases. The CDR3 DNA follows: TGTGCCAGCGGCCTGGGTAAGGAGCAGTTCTTC. Translation gives CASGLGKEQFF.

This clonotype was counted between two and nine times. This sequence joins TRBV4-3 and TRBJ2-1; 8 bases match TRBD2. This CDR3 has 17 residues. The V gene's germline CDR1 is LGHNA and CDR2 YSLEER. Trimming removed 0 bases from V and 7 bases from J; junction bases left unmatched: 11. The DNA of the CDR3 is TGCGCCAGCAGCCAAGATAAATGGAGCGGGGGTGCTAATGAGCAGTTCTTC. Translated: CASSQDKWSGGANEQFF.